This TCR beta chain was observed in a study of T-cell memory formation after mild COVID-19. Study at large: Clustering of TCRs was largely donor specific. Study observations and caveats: Researchers report contracting CD4+ clones mostly in CM and EM, with CD8+ clones in EMRA. Clones from the second wave (peaking day 37) had unconfirmed SARS-CoV-2 specificity.

Trimming shortened V by 2 bases and J by 7 bases, and 6 bases separated the two germline ends. This CDR3 has 12 residues. Concerning this clonotype: What it binds is unknown.

TCRdb ran MiXCR on the 5' RACE reads and lists one entry per CDR3 protein. The table includes 300,000 to 350,000 distinct CDR3 sequences, approximately 20% detected once. This clonotype was obtained from a man aged 18 to 35 who had mild COVID-19 (a few samples of this study predate the infection). Cell type and time point are not known. Source material: PBMCs or a T cell subset sorted from them (not recorded which). V and J are TRBV12-3 or TRBV12-4 and TRBJ1-5; D is unresolved. The CDR3 here is CASSLMWQPQHF. The DNA for the CDR3 is TGTGCCAGCAGTTTAATGTGGCAGCCCCAGCATTTT.